This T cell receptor (beta chain) was captured by sequencing in a study of glioma-infiltrating T cells. Using RNA template, CDR3s of TCR alpha and beta were amplified with iRepertoire arm-PCR. TCRdb re-called the multiplex PCR reads with MiXCR, one entry per CDR3 protein. Among a few hundred thousand distinct CDR3 sequences listed, more than 35% were seen once. The ends were cut back, 3 bases at V and 0 bases at J, with 18 bases in the middle. The CDR3 has 18 amino acids. The V gene is TRBV12-3 or TRBV12-4, the J gene TRBJ1-3; D perhaps matches TRBD1 (6 bases). The sequence came from a human donor with low-grade glioma or glioblastoma, undergoing nonglioma brain surgery, or in good health (not recorded which). Sample: glioma tissue, nonneoplastic brain tissue, or PBMCs (not recorded which). The CDR3 here is CASSFGPGHSISGNTIYF. In DNA, the CDR3 is TGTGCCAGCAGTTTTGGGCCGGGACACTCTATCTCTGGAAACACCATATATTTT.